Following are 4 T cell receptor beta chains from one sample sequenced in a study of blood T cell repertoires in COVID-19. Assay used: immunoSEQ multiplex PCR; TCRdb lists only in-frame clones, some missing. There are some 100,000 clones in the sample; about 88% occur only once, and roughly 4.9% lies in the top ten. The sample comprised peripheral blood. The receptors were gathered from a woman older than 75 with active COVID-19.

V is TRBV18 and J is TRBJ2-1; 8 positions agree with TRBD1. The germline gives CDR1 KGHSH, CDR2 LQKENI. The V gene end was trimmed by 6 bases and the J gene end by 8 bases; junction bases not matched to a gene: 12. The CDR3 extends over 15 amino acids. The CDR3 DNA is TGTGCCAGCTCGCAGGCAACAGGGGGTTTCGATGAGCAGTTCTTC. It codes for CASSQATGGFDEQFF.

This clone was picked up one time. The rearrangement joins TRBV7-9 to TRBJ2-3; D unclear. Trimming stripped 1 base from V and 1 base from J, with 15 bases between. Germline CDR1 SEHNR, CDR2 FQNEAQ (reference sequence). This CDR3 spans 17 amino acids. In DNA, the CDR3 is TGTGCCAGCAGCTTAGGAGTTGGTCCAGAGGGCACAGATACGCAGTATTTT. This codes for CASSLGVGPEGTDTQYF.

The chain joins TRBV20-1 to TRBJ2-5; 9 nucleotides align to TRBD2. This CDR3 contains 17 residues. Per the germline V gene, CDR1 is DFQATT and CDR2 is SNEGSKA (reference sequence). The V gene end was trimmed by 6 bases and the J gene end by 2 bases; junction bases not matched to a gene: 16. Here the CDR3 reads CSASFAAGGLLQETQYF. The CDR3 coding sequence is TGCAGTGCCAGTTTCGCCGCGGGAGGGCTCTTGCAAGAGACCCAGTACTTC.

The chain combines TRBV25-1 with TRBJ1-1; TRBD1 matches 9 bases. With V trimmed by 6 bases and J by 3 bases, 5 bases remained unmatched. Germline V lookup: CDR1 MGHDK, CDR2 SYGVNS. This CDR3 region has 14 residues. DNA of the CDR3: TGTGCCAGCAGGGCAAGGACAGGGGACACTGAAGCTTTCTTT. Translation gives CASRARTGDTEAFF.